This note documents a single T cell receptor (beta chain) sequence. Survey level was the resolution at which the v3.0 immunoSEQ assay ran. The assay was immunoSEQ multiplex PCR, and TCRdb's table has in-frame clones only and misses some. The sample records about 12,000 clones, 60% to 75% being singletons. In each sample, roughly 1-11 million cryopreserved PBMC were present before DNA extraction. The sample originates from a study of long-term antiretroviral therapy in people with HIV. Study overall: The oldest specimens predate the 2015 immediate-ART recommendation by about a decade.

The receptor comes from a man aged 35-49 years with HIV. The sample in question was unsorted PBMCs, obtained approximately 3.2 years before starting antiretroviral therapy.

The CDR3: CASSPTSPKKYEQYF. DNA of the CDR3: TGTGCCAGCAGTCCGACTAGCCCTAAGAAGTACGAGCAGTACTTC. The chain has TRBV2 and TRBJ2-7; 7 bases map to TRBD2. Germline V lookup: CDR1 SNHLY, CDR2 FYNNEI. This CDR3 region has 15 residues. Losses at the gene ends were 5 bases for V and 4 bases for J; bases not matched to a gene: 11.